This TCR beta chain was observed in a study of cytomegalovirus exposure and HLA in healthy donors. Worth noting for this clone: Its antigen is not identified.

Primers included in the PCR were 60 Vbeta and 13 Jbeta primers. Assay: immunoSEQ multiplex PCR; the TCRdb copy retains only in-frame clones and omits some. The data contain approximately 190,000 clones, 80% of them singletons. Study results and caveats: The authors later linked a missense DCLRE1C variant to TCR beta V- and J-gene trimming. About 90% or about 30% of the time was how often most TCR beta V segments were productive, according to an earlier analysis.

Healthy bone marrow donors supplied every sample. The CDR3 contains 15 residues. The germline V and J ends were trimmed by 1 base and 6 bases, with 13 bases remaining between them. CDR1 and CDR2 (germline): SEHNR, FQNEAQ (reference sequence). The specimen was PBMCs. The origin of this receptor is a man in his forties in good health and CMV-seropositive. J is TRBJ1-5 and V is TRBV7-9, with D possibly being TRBD1 (6 bases). The CDR3 DNA sequence: TGTGCCAGCAGCTTAGAGGGGGGGGTGACTCAGCCCCAGCATTTT. This gives the protein CASSLEGGVTQPQHF.